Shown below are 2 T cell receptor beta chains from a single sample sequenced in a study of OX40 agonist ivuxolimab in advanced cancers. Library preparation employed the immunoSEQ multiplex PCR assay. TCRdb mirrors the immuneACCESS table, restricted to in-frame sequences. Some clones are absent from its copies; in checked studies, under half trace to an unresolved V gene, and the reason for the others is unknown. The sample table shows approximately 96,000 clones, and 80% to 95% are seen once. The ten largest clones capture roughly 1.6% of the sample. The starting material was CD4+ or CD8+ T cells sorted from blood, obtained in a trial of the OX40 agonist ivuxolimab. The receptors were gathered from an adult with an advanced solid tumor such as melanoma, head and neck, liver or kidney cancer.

CDR3 DNA: TGTGCCAGCGAGGGAGGACCCTGGAACGAGCAGTACTTC. Translating gives CASEGGPWNEQYF. The chain uses TRBV28 and TRBJ2-7; the D gene is possibly TRBD2 (6 bases). CDR3 length: 13 amino acids. In germline, CDR1 is MDHEN, CDR2 SYDVKM. V was shortened by 8 bases and J by 5 bases, with 16 bases between the two germline ends.

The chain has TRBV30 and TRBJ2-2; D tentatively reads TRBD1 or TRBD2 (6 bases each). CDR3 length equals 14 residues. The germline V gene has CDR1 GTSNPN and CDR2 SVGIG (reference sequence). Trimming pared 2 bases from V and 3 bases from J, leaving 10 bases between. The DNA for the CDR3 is TGTGCCTGGAGTCTGGGGGGCGACACCGGGGAGCTGTTTTTT. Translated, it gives CAWSLGGDTGELFF.